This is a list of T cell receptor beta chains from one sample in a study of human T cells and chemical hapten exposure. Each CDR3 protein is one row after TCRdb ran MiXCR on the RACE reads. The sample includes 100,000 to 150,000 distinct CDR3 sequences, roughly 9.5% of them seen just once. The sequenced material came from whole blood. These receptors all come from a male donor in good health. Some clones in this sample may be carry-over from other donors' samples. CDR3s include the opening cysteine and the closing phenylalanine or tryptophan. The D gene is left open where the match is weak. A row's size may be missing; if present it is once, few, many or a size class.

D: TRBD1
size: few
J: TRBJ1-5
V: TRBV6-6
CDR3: CASRSGTANQPQHF
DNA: TGTGCCAGCAGATCCGGGACAGCCAATCAGCCCCAGCATTTT

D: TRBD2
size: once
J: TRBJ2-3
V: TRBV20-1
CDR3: CSATLIWLAGSTDTQYF
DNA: TGCAGTGCTACCCTAATCTGGCTAGCGGGGAGTACAGATACGCAGTATTTT

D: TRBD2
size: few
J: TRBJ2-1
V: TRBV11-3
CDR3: CASSLVVGGAFHEQFF
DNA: TGTGCCAGCAGCTTAGTGGTCGGGGGGGCCTTCCATGAGCAGTTCTTC

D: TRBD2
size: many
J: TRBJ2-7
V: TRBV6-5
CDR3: CAVAREGPYEQYF
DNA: TGTGCAGTTGCGAGGGAGGGCCCCTACGAGCAGTACTTC

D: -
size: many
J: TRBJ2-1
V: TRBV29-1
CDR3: CSVPAGNEQFF
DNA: TGCAGCGTTCCGGCGGGGAATGAGCAGTTCTTC

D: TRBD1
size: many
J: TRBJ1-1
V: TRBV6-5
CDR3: CASSSWTGDTEAFF
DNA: TGTGCCAGCAGTTCTTGGACAGGGGACACTGAAGCTTTCTTT

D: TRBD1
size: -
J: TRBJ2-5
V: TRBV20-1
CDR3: CRAGGTYQETQYF
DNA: TGCAGGGCAGGGGGCACGTACCAAGAGACCCAGTACTTC

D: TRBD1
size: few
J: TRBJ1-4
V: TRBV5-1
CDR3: CASMPGTATNEKLFF
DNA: TGCGCCAGCATGCCCGGGACAGCAACTAATGAAAAACTGTTTTTT

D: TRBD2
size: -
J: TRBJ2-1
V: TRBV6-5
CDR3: CASTIKRGSYNEQFF
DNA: TGTGCCAGCACCATAAAGCGGGGCTCCTACAATGAGCAGTTCTTC

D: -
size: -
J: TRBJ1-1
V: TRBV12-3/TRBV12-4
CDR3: CASTPPSGSYTEAFF
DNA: TGTGCCAGCACCCCGCCGTCGGGGTCGTACACTGAAGCTTTCTTT

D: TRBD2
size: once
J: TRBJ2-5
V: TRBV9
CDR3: CTSSVSAGGLQETQYF
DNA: TGTACCAGCAGCGTATCAGCGGGAGGGCTCCAAGAGACCCAGTACTTC

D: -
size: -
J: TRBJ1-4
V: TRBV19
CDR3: CASSVPRANEKLFF
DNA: TGTGCCAGTAGTGTTCCCCGTGCGAATGAAAAACTGTTTTTT

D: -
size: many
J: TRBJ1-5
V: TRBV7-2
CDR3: CASSLDSQPQHF
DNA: TGTGCCAGCAGCCTTGACAGCCAGCCCCAGCATTTT

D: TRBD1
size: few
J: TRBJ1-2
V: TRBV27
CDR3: CASSFSRGRIYGYTF
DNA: TGTGCCAGCAGTTTTTCCAGGGGGCGCATCTATGGCTACACCTTC

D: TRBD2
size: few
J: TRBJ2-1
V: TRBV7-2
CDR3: CASSSRSSGGYNEQFF
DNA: TGTGCCAGCAGCTCCCGAAGCAGCGGGGGGTACAATGAGCAGTTCTTC

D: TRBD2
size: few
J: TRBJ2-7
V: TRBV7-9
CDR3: CASSLASAGVSYEQYF
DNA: TGTGCCAGCAGCTTAGCATCGGCGGGGGTGTCCTACGAGCAGTACTTC

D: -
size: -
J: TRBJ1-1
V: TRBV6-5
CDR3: CASSYAGGAFF
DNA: TGTGCCAGCAGTTACGCGGGGGGGGCTTTCTTT

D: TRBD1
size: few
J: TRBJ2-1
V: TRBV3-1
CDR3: CASSPTDRGSGNEQFF
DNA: TGTGCCAGCAGCCCGACAGACAGGGGGAGTGGGAATGAGCAGTTCTTC

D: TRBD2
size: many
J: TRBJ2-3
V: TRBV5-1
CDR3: CASSQLAGGRGTDTQYF
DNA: TGCGCCAGCAGCCAACTAGCGGGAGGCAGGGGCACAGATACGCAGTATTTT

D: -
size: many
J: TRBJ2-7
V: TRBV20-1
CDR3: CSARVAGAHYEQYF
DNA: TGCAGTGCTAGAGTCGCGGGGGCACATTACGAGCAGTACTTC

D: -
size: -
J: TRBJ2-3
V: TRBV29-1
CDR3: CSVVTDTQYF
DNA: TGCAGCGTTGTCACAGATACGCAGTATTTT

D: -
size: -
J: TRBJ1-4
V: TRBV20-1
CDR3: CSAPRRWNEKLFF
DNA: TGCAGTGCCCCGAGGAGGTGGAATGAAAAACTGTTTTTT

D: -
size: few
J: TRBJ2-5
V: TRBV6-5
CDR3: CASSSGSQETQYF
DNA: TGTGCCAGCAGTTCCGGGAGCCAAGAGACCCAGTACTTC

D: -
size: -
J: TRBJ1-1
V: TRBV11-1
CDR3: CASSLGGRANTEAFF
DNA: TGTGCCAGCAGCTTAGGAGGCAGGGCGAACACTGAAGCTTTCTTT

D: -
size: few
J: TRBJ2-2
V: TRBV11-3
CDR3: CASSPQADGELFF
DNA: TGTGCCAGCAGCCCACAGGCGGATGGGGAGCTGTTTTTT

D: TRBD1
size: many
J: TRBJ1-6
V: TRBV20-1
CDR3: CSVRGRGTVEPLHF
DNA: TGCAGTGTTAGAGGTAGGGGGACAGTCGAACCCCTCCACTTT

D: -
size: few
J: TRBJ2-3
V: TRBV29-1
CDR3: CSVEGLTQTDTQYF
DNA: TGCAGCGTTGAAGGGTTGACTCAGACAGATACGCAGTATTTT

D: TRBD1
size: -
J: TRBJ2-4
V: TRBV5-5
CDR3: CASSSPTGTKNIQYF
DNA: TGTGCCAGCAGCTCCCCGACAGGGACCAAAAACATTCAGTACTTC

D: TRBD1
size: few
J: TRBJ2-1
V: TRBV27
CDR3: CASSLEDRDNEQFF
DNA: TGTGCCAGCAGTTTGGAGGACAGGGACAATGAGCAGTTCTTC

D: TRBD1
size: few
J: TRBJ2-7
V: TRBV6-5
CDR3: CASSPRTGGIYEQYF
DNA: TGTGCCAGCAGTCCGCGGACAGGGGGCATATACGAGCAGTACTTC

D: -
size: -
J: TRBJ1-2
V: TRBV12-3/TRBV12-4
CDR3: CASSLGARGFGYTF
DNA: TGTGCCAGCAGTTTGGGGGCCAGGGGTTTTGGCTACACCTTC

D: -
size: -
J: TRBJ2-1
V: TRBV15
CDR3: CATSRDAADEQFF
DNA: TGTGCCACCAGCAGAGATGCGGCCGATGAGCAGTTCTTC

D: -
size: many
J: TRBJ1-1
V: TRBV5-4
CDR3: CASSLGADNTEAFF
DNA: TGTGCCAGCAGTTTAGGGGCTGACAACACTGAAGCTTTCTTT

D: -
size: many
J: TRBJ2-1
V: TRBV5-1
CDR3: CASSREGTVGFDEQFF
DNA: TGCGCCAGCAGCCGAGAGGGGACCGTGGGGTTTGATGAGCAGTTCTTC

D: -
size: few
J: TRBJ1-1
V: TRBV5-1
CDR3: CASSLEGFLGTEAFF
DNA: TGCGCCAGCAGCTTGGAGGGGTTTTTGGGCACTGAAGCTTTCTTT

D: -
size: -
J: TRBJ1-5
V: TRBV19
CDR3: CASRSPGDQPQHF
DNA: TGTGCCAGTCGTTCCCCGGGGGATCAGCCCCAGCATTTT

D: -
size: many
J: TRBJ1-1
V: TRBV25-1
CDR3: CASSESGGTEAFF
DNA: TGTGCCAGCAGTGAATCCGGAGGAACTGAAGCTTTCTTT

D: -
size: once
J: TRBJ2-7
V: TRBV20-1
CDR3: CSARDPDGIYEQYF
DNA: TGCAGTGCTAGAGATCCGGACGGGATCTACGAGCAGTACTTC

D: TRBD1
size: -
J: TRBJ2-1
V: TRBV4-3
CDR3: CASSQGGQGAHNEQFF
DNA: TGCGCCAGCAGCCAAGGGGGACAGGGGGCACACAATGAGCAGTTCTTC

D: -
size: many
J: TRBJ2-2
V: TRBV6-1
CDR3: CASSEVPRGTGELFF
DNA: TGTGCCAGCAGTGAAGTCCCACGAGGGACCGGGGAGCTGTTTTTT

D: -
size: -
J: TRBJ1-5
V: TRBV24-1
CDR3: CATSDRGVFQPQHF
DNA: TGTGCCACCAGTGACCGGGGGGTGTTTCAGCCCCAGCATTTT

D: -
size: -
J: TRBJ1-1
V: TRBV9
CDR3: CASSAGRLMNTEAFF
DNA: TGTGCCAGCAGCGCCGGACGGCTAATGAACACTGAAGCTTTCTTT

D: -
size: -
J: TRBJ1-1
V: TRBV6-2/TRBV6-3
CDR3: CASSWVRGMNTEAFF
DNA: TGTGCCAGCAGCTGGGTAAGGGGGATGAACACTGAAGCTTTCTTT

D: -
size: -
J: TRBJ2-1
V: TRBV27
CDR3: CASSPITGYNEQFF
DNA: TGTGCCAGCAGTCCCATCACTGGCTACAATGAGCAGTTCTTC